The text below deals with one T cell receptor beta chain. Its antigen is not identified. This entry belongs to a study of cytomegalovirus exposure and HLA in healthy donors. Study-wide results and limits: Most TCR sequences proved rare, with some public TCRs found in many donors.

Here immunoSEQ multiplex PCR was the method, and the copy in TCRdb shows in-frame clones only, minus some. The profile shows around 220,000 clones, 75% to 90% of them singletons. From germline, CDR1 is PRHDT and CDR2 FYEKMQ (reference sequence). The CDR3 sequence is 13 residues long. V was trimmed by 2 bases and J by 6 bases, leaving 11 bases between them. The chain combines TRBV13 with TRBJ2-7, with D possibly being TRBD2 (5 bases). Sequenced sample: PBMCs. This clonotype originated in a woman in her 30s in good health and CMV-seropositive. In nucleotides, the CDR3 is TGTGCCAGCAGCTTACCTAGCTCAGCCGAGCAGTACTTC. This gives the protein CASSLPSSAEQYF. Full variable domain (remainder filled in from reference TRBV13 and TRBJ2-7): AAGVIQSPRHLIKEKRETATLKCYPIPRHDTVYWYQQGPGQDPQFLISFYEKMQSDKGSIPDRFSAQQFSDYHSELNMSSLELGDSALYFCASSLPSSAEQYFGPGTRLTVT.